The rows below give T cell receptor beta chains drawn from one sample of a study of shared clonotypes between healthy human individuals. Data came from immunoSEQ multiplex PCR; TCRdb stores just in-frame clones and leaves some out. Of fewer than 1 million clones listed, roughly 96% are singletons. Material for sequencing was naive CD8+ T cells sorted from blood. These receptors came from a man in his thirties or forties in good health. CDR3s include the opening cysteine and the closing phenylalanine or tryptophan. Each record gives: clone size, J gene, CDR3 length, V gene, D gene, CDR3 DNA, CDR3 protein. D genes are given only for firm matches. A row's size may be missing; if present it is once, few, many or a size class.

- | TRBJ2-5 | 16 | TRBV7-9 | - | TGTGCCAGCAGCTTAGCCGACAGTGGGGTACGAGAGACCCAGTACTTC | CASSLADSGVRETQYF
- | TRBJ2-7 | 13 | TRBV7-9 | - | TGTGCCAGCAGCTTAGGGACGGAGTGGGAGCAGTACTTC | CASSLGTEWEQYF
- | TRBJ1-2 | 14 | TRBV7-9 | - | TGTGCCAGCAGCGATCCGGAACGACGGAATGGCTACACCTTC | CASSDPERRNGYTF
- | TRBJ2-5 | 13 | TRBV7-9 | - | TGTGCCAGCAGCCCGACAAATCAAGAGACCCAGTACTTC | CASSPTNQETQYF
- | TRBJ2-1 | 15 | TRBV19 | - | TGTGCCAGTAGTATCCCAAGCGGCGGTGGGAATGAGCAGTTCTTC | CASSIPSGGGNEQFF
- | TRBJ2-7 | 14 | TRBV27 | - | TGTGCCAGCAGCGTGACTTCAGGAGCCTACGAGCAGTACTTC | CASSVTSGAYEQYF
- | TRBJ2-3 | 17 | TRBV2 | - | TGTGCCAGCAGTGACCTGGGGACAAACCCTAGCACAGATACGCAGTATTTT | CASSDLGTNPSTDTQYF
- | TRBJ1-1 | 17 | TRBV15 | - | TGTGCCACCAGCAGGAGGGAGGTGAGGGGGATAGGCACTGAAGCTTTCTTT | CATSRREVRGIGTEAFF
- | TRBJ2-7 | 15 | TRBV28 | - | TGTGCCAGCAGCCCATTACTGGACACCGACTACGAGCAGTACTTC | CASSPLLDTDYEQYF
- | TRBJ1-1 | 14 | TRBV6-1 | - | TGTGCCAGCAGTGAAAGTATGATGAACACTGAAGCTTTCTTT | CASSESMMNTEAFF
- | TRBJ2-3 | 18 | TRBV10-1 | - | TGCGCCAGCAGTGAGTCCCGAATTAGGGGCGCGAGTACAGATACGCAGTATTTT | CASSESRIRGASTDTQYF
- | TRBJ2-3 | 17 | TRBV5-4 | - | TGTGCCAGCAACCCTCATATTAGCGGAACCTTCACAGATACGCAGTATTTT | CASNPHISGTFTDTQYF
- | TRBJ2-7 | 15 | TRBV5-5 | TRBD1 | TGTGCCAGCAGCCATCCCCCACAGGGGATCCACGAGCAGTACTTC | CASSHPPQGIHEQYF
- | TRBJ2-2 | 13 | TRBV7-9 | - | TGTGCCAGCAGCCCCCATGGGCCCGGGGAGCTGTTTTTT | CASSPHGPGELFF
- | TRBJ2-3 | 15 | TRBV7-9 | - | TGTGCCAGCAGCTTAGCGTCTCCCTTAACAGATACGCAGTATTTT | CASSLASPLTDTQYF
- | TRBJ2-5 | 14 | TRBV25-1 | TRBD1 | TGTGCCAGCAGTGATTTCAAGGGACAGGAGACCCAGTACTTC | CASSDFKGQETQYF
- | TRBJ2-2 | 13 | TRBV9 | TRBD1 | TGTGCCAGCAGCTCGAGGGGGCCCGGGGAGCTGTTTTTT | CASSSRGPGELFF
- | TRBJ2-7 | 15 | TRBV28 | TRBD1 | TGTGCCAGCAGTTTTCTAGGGACAGGGCTCTACGAGCAGTACTTC | CASSFLGTGLYEQYF
once | TRBJ2-3 | 14 | TRBV11-2 | TRBD2 | TGTGCCAGCAAAGGACTAGCTGGGGCAGATACGCAGTATTTT | CASKGLAGADTQYF
once | TRBJ2-3 | 15 | TRBV4-2 | TRBD2 | TGTGCCAGCAGTCCTCTAGCGGGAGGAACAGATACGCAGTATTTT | CASSPLAGGTDTQYF
once | TRBJ2-1 | 15 | TRBV7-9 | TRBD2 | TGTGCCAGCAGCCCACCGACTAGCAGTTACAATGAGCAGTTCTTC | CASSPPTSSYNEQFF
- | TRBJ2-7 | 13 | TRBV5-1 | - | TGCGCCAGCAGCCTAGGACAGTCCTACGAGCAGTACTTC | CASSLGQSYEQYF
- | TRBJ2-1 | 16 | TRBV27 | TRBD2 | TGTGCCAGCTCCTCCCTGGGACTAGCGGGAGGCAATGAGCAGTTCTTC | CASSSLGLAGGNEQFF
- | TRBJ1-3 | 16 | TRBV5-1 | - | TGCGCCAGCAGCCCGTCTCTGTCCGGGACTGGAAACACCATATATTTT | CASSPSLSGTGNTIYF
- | TRBJ2-7 | 13 | TRBV7-9 | - | TGTGCCAGCAGTCTTAAGAGCTCCTACGAGCAGTACTTC | CASSLKSSYEQYF
- | TRBJ2-7 | 15 | TRBV7-6 | - | TGTGCCAGCAGCTTAGAGGTAGTTCCCTCCTACGAGCAGTACTTC | CASSLEVVPSYEQYF
- | TRBJ2-7 | 11 | TRBV15 | - | TGTGCCACCAGCAAAAGCTACGAGCAGTACTTC | CATSKSYEQYF
once | TRBJ2-1 | 15 | TRBV11-2 | - | TGTGCCAGCAGCTTAAATTCGGCTAGCGCCAATGAGCAGTTCTTC | CASSLNSASANEQFF
- | TRBJ2-1 | 15 | TRBV7-7 | - | TGTGCTAGCAGCTTAGGGCAAGCGGATAGCAATGAGCAGTTCTTC | CASSLGQADSNEQFF
- | TRBJ2-7 | 15 | TRBV5-1 | - | TGCGCCAGCAGCTTTGAGTGGTCGGAGGATGGCGAGCAGTACTTC | CASSFEWSEDGEQYF
- | TRBJ2-2 | 12 | TRBV6-5 | - | TGTGCCAGCCAGGGGGGGCAAGGGGAGCTGTTTTTT | CASQGGQGELFF
once | TRBJ2-7 | 16 | TRBV5-4 | - | TGTGCCAGCAGCTTGGACATAGGGCCAAAAACCTACGAGCAGTACTTC | CASSLDIGPKTYEQYF
- | TRBJ2-7 | 13 | TRBV7-8 | - | TGTGCCAGCAGCTTAGGGCAGGTTGGCGAGCAGTACTTC | CASSLGQVGEQYF
- | TRBJ2-1 | 17 | TRBV5-5 | TRBD2 | TGTGCCAGCAGCATGAGGTCGGTGGCTAGCGGCTACAATGAGCAGTTCTTC | CASSMRSVASGYNEQFF
- | TRBJ1-2 | 14 | TRBV27 | - | TGTGCCAGCAGTTTCGGCCCAAGCATCTATGGCTACACCTTC | CASSFGPSIYGYTF
- | TRBJ2-3 | 18 | TRBV5-5 | TRBD2 | TGTGCCAGCAGCTTGGGACTAGCGGGAGGCGCTAGCACAGATACGCAGTATTTT | CASSLGLAGGASTDTQYF
- | TRBJ1-2 | 14 | TRBV7-9 | - | TGTGCCAGCAGCTTAGGTACAGCTTGGGATGGCTACACCTTC | CASSLGTAWDGYTF
- | TRBJ1-1 | 15 | TRBV29-1 | TRBD1 | TGCAGCGTTGTCCCCAGGGGGAGACTGGACACTGAAGCTTTCTTT | CSVVPRGRLDTEAFF
- | TRBJ2-2 | 13 | TRBV29-1 | - | TGCAGCGGATCGCGGGATAGTACCGGGGAGCTGTTTTTT | CSGSRDSTGELFF
- | TRBJ2-7 | 12 | TRBV10-3 | - | TGTGCCATCGCCCGGAATAATTACGAGCAGTACTTC | CAIARNNYEQYF
- | TRBJ1-4 | 17 | TRBV7-9 | - | TGTGCCAGCAGCTTAGGGGAGCTCGGGGTCCTTAATGAAAAACTGTTTTTT | CASSLGELGVLNEKLFF
- | TRBJ1-1 | 15 | TRBV11-2 | - | TGTGCCAGCAGCCCCCACGGGGGGGGGAACACTGAAGCTTTCTTT | CASSPHGGGNTEAFF
- | TRBJ2-1 | 14 | TRBV11-2 | - | TGTGCCAGCAGCTTAGTGCCAGGACCAAATGAGCAGTTCTTC | CASSLVPGPNEQFF
- | TRBJ1-2 | 12 | TRBV25-1 | - | TGTGCCAGCAGTGAACAAAGCTATGGCTACACCTTC | CASSEQSYGYTF
- | TRBJ2-7 | 11 | TRBV20-1 | TRBD1 | TGCAAAATCCAGGGGGCTGCCGAGCAGTACTTC | CKIQGAAEQYF
- | TRBJ1-5 | 13 | TRBV7-6 | - | TGTGCCAGCAGCTTAGAGGTTGGCCAGCCCCAGCATTTT | CASSLEVGQPQHF
- | TRBJ2-3 | 15 | TRBV7-9 | TRBD1 | TGTGCCAGCAGCTATCGACAGGGGGTACCAGATACGCAGTATTTT | CASSYRQGVPDTQYF